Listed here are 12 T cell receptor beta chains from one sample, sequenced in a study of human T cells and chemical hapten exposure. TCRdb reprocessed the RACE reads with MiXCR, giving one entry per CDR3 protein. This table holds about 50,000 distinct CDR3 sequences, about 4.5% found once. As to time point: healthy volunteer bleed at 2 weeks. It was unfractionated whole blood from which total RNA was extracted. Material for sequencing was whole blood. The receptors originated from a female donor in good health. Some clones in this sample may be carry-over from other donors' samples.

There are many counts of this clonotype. The CDR3 is CASSKIIGATDSDTQYF. The CDR3, as DNA: TGTGCCAGCAGCAAAATCATAGGGGCAACCGACTCAGATACGCAGTATTTT. The chain is built from TRBV7-2 and TRBJ2-3, with D perhaps TRBD1 (5 bases). The CDR3 is 17 residues long. The V and J ends lost 5 bases and 4 bases respectively, with 22 bases between them. The germline V gene encodes CDR1 SGHTA and CDR2 FQGNSA.

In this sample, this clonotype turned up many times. In nucleotides, the CDR3 is TGTGCCAGCAGCTTAGGGCAGAGGACTGAAGCTTTCTTT. Protein sequence: CASSLGQRTEAFF. This chain uses TRBV7-2 with TRBJ1-1; D call uncertain. The CDR3 runs 13 residues. Trimming pared 1 base from V and 5 bases from J, leaving 8 bases between. Germline-derived CDR1 and CDR2 are SGHTA and FQGNSA.

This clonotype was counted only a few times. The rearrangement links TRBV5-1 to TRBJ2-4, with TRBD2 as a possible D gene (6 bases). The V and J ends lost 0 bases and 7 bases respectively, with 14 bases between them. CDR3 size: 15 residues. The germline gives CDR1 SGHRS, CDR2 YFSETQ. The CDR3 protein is CASSLVAGGMNIQYF. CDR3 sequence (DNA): TGCGCCAGCAGCTTGGTGGCTGGGGGGATGAACATTCAGTACTTC.

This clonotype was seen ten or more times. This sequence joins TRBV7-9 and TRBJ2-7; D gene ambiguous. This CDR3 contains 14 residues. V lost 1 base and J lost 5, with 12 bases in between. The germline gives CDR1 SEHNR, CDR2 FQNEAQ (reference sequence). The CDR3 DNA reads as TGTGCCAGCAGCTTAGTCCCGAAGATAGACGAGCAGTACTTC. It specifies CASSLVPKIDEQYF.

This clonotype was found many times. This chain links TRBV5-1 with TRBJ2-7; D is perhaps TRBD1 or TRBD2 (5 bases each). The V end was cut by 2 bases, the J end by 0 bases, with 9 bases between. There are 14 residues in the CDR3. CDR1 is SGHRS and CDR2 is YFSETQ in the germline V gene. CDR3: CASSFTGASYEQYF. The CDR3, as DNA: TGCGCCAGCAGCTTTACCGGGGCCTCCTACGAGCAGTACTTC. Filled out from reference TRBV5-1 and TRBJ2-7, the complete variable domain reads KAGVTQTPRYLIKTRGQQVTLSCSPISGHRSVSWYQQTPGQGLQFLFEYFSETQRNKGNFPGRFSGRQFSNSRSEMNVSTLELGDSALYLCASSFTGASYEQYFGPGTRLTVT.

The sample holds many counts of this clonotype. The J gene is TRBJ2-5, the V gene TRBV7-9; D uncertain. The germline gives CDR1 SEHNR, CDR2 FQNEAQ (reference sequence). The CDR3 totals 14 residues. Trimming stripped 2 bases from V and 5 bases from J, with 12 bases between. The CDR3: CASSLPLGRETQYF. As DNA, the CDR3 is TGTGCCAGCAGCTTACCCCTTGGTAGGGAGACCCAGTACTTC.

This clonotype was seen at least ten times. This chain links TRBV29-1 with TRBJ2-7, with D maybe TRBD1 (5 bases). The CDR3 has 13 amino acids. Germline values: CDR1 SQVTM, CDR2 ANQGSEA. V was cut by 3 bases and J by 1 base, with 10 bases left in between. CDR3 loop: CSVDLAGSYEQYF. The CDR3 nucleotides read TGCAGCGTTGACCTGGCAGGGTCCTACGAGCAGTACTTC.

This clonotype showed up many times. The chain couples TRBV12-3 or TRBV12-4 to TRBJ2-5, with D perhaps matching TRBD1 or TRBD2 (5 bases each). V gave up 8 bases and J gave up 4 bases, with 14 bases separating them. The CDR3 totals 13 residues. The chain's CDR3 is CASDGKRGETQYF. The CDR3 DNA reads TGTGCCAGCGACGGGAAGAGGGGAGAGACCCAGTACTTC.

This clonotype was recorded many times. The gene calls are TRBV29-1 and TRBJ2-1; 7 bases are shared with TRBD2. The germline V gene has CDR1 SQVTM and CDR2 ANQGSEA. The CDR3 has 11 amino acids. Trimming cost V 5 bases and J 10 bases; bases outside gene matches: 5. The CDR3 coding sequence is TGCAGCGTTAAATGGGGGGGAGAGCAGTTCTTC. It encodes CSVKWGGEQFF.

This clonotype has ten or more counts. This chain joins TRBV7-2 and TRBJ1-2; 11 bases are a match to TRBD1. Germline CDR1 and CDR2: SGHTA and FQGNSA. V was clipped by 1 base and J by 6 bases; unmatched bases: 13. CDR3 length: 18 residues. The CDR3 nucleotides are TGTGCCAGCAGCTTAGGGTTGGACAGGGGGCCAAAAGCTCATGGCTACACCTTC. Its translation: CASSLGLDRGPKAHGYTF.

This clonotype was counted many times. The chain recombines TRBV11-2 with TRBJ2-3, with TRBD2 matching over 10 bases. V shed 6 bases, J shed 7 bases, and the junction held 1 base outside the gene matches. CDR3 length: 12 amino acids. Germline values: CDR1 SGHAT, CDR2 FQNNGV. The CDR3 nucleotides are TGTGCCAGCAGACTAGCGGGGTATACGCAGTATTTT. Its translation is CASRLAGYTQYF.

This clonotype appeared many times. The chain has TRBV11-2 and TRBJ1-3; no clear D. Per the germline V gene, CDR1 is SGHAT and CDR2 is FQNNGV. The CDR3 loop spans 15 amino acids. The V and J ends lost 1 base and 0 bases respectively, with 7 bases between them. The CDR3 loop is CASSLGARSGNTIYF. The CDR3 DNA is TGTGCCAGCAGCTTAGGAGCCCGCTCTGGAAACACCATATATTTT.